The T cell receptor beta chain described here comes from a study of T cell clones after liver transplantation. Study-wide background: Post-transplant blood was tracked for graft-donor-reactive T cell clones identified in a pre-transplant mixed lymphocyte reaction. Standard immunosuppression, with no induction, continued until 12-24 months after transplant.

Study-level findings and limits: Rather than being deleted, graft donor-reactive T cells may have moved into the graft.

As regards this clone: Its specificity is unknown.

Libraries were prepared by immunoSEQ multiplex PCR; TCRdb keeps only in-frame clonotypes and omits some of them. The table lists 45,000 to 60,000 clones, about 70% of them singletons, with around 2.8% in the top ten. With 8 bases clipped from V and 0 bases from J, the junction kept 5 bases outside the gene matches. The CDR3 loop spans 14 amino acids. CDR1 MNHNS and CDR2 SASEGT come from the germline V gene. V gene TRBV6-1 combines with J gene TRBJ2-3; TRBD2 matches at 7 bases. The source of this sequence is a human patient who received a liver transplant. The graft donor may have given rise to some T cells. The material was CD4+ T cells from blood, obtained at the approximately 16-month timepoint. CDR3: CASLLGGSTDTQYF. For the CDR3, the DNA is TGTGCCAGCCTCTTGGGGGGGAGCACAGATACGCAGTATTTT.